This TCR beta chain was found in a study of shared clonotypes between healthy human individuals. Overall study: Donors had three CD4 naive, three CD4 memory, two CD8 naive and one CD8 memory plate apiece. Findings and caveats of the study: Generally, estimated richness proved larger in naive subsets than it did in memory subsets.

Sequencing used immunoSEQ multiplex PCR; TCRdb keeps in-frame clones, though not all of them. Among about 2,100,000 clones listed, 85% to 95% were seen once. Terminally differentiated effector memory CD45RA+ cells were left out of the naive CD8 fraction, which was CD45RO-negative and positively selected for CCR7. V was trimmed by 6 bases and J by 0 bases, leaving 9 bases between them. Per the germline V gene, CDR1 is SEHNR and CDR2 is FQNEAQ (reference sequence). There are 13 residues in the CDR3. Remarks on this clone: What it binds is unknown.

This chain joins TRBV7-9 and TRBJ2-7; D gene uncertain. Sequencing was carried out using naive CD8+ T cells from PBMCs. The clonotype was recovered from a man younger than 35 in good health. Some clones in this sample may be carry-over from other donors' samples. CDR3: CASRKGNSYEQYF. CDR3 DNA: TGTGCCAGCAGAAAGGGAAACTCCTACGAGCAGTACTTC.